Each of the 26 T cell receptor beta chains below was sequenced from the same sample in a study of blood T cells in healthy people across ages. A J-beta primer mix and a sample-barcoded 5' primer were used in a second PCR of roughly 7 to 12 cycles. MiXCR was run by TCRdb on the 5' RACE reads, yielding one entry per CDR3 protein. The sample carries 780,000 or so distinct CDR3 sequences, about 53% recorded once. The sequenced sample was blood. The receptor set was obtained from an elderly man in good health.

V is TRBV5-4 and J is TRBJ2-7; tentatively, D is TRBD1 or TRBD2 (5 bases each). V was clipped by 3 bases and J by 6 bases, with 25 bases between them. The germline V gene encodes CDR1 SGHNT and CDR2 YYREEE (reference sequence). The CDR3 consists of 17 residues. Here the CDR3 reads CASSSSGGSRVSGEQYF. CDR3 coding DNA: TGTGCCAGCAGCTCCTCTGGGGGTTCGAGGGTATCAGGCGAGCAGTACTTC. Full variable domain (remainder filled in from reference TRBV5-4 and TRBJ2-7): ETGVTQSPTHLIKTRGQQVTLRCSSQSGHNTVSWYQQALGQGPQFIFQYYREEENGRGNFPPRFSGLQFPNYSSELNVNALELDDSALYLCASSSSGGSRVSGEQYFGPGTRLTVT.

The chain uses TRBV6-2 or TRBV6-3 and TRBJ2-7; D is unresolved. The V gene's germline CDR1 is MNHEY and CDR2 SVGEGT. V was cut by 6 bases and J by 6 bases, with 12 bases left in between. This CDR3 comprises 12 residues. The CDR3 region is CASSSLYSEQYF. The CDR3 DNA follows: TGTGCCAGCAGCTCGCTGTATTCCGAGCAGTACTTC.

The chain links TRBV9 to TRBJ2-1; D perhaps matches TRBD2 (7 bases). This CDR3 contains 18 residues. From germline, CDR1 is SGDLS and CDR2 YYNGEE. The germline V and J ends were trimmed by 4 bases and 0 bases, with 20 bases remaining between them. CDR3 loop: CASSRGRGGSTSYNEQFF. The CDR3 region has the DNA TGTGCCAGCAGCAGGGGGAGGGGCGGGTCGACCTCCTACAATGAGCAGTTCTTC.

This chain links TRBV30 with TRBJ2-1; TRBD2 matches at 11 bases. Germline values: CDR1 GTSNPN, CDR2 SVGIG (reference sequence). This CDR3 contains 16 residues. V dropped 2 bases and J dropped 5; count of bases not matched to a gene: 8. CDR3 DNA sequence: TGTGCCTGGAGTATCTCTAGCGGGAGGAACCACAATGAGCAGTTCTTC. It encodes CAWSISSGRNHNEQFF.

The chain uses TRBV3-1 and TRBJ1-2, with D perhaps matching TRBD1 (5 bases). The germline V gene has CDR1 LGHDT and CDR2 YNNKEL (reference sequence). Trimming took 0 bases from V and 8 from J, leaving 13 bases between them. The CDR3 length is 14 residues. CDR3 protein: CASSQDAQGRGYTF. The CDR3 nucleotides are TGTGCCAGCAGCCAAGATGCCCAGGGTAGAGGCTACACCTTC.

In this sample, this clonotype turned up a few times. This chain links TRBV9 with TRBJ2-1, with D unclear. The CDR3 has 14 amino acids. Germline loops: CDR1 SGDLS, CDR2 YYNGEE. Trimming pared 3 bases from V and 2 bases from J, leaving 9 bases between. CDR3: CASSAEYPYNEQFF. The CDR3 region has the DNA TGTGCCAGCAGCGCGGAGTACCCCTACAATGAGCAGTTCTTC. Based on the CDR3 plus reference TRBV9 and TRBJ2-1, the full variable domain is DSGVTQTPKHLITATGQRVTLRCSPRSGDLSVYWYQQSLDQGLQFLIQYYNGEERAKGNILERFSAQQFPDLHSELNLSSLELGDSALYFCASSAEYPYNEQFFGPGTRLTVL.

This clonotype was detected a few times. The chain joins TRBV3-1 to TRBJ1-5, with TRBD1 as a possible D gene (6 bases). Trimming pared 0 bases from V and 13 bases from J, leaving 13 bases between. This CDR3 has 13 residues. Germline V CDR1 and CDR2: LGHDT, YNNKEL (reference sequence). The CDR3 loop reads CASSQDGGGRQHF. CDR3 DNA: TGTGCCAGCAGCCAAGACGGGGGCGGGAGGCAGCATTTT.

The chain uses TRBV27 and TRBJ1-2; D remains ambiguous. CDR3 length: 14 residues. Germline V gives CDR1 MNHEY, CDR2 SMNVEV (reference sequence). Deletions cut 6 bases from V and 8 bases from J, with 19 bases between. CDR3 nucleotides: TGTGCCAGCAGCCGAGGCCCCCCGGCGGGAGGCTACACCTTC. This sequence encodes CASSRGPPAGGYTF.

The chain carries TRBV28 and TRBJ1-5, with 9 bases identical to TRBD1. This CDR3 is 12 amino acids long. The germline CDR1 and CDR2 sequences are MDHEN and SYDVKM. Losses at the gene ends were 8 bases for V and 7 bases for J; bases not matched to a gene: 3. This CDR3 reads CASGTGSQPQHF. In DNA form, the CDR3 reads TGTGCCAGCGGGACAGGGTCCCAGCCCCAGCATTTT.

This chain connects TRBV5-1 to TRBJ2-1, with 9 bases identical to TRBD2. After removal of 0 bases from V and 9 bases from J, the junction contained 4 bases not matched to a gene. The CDR3 length is 14 residues. Per germline, CDR1 SGHRS and CDR2 YFSETQ. CDR3 residues: CASSLGLAGLEQFF. CDR3 coding DNA: TGCGCCAGCAGCTTGGGGCTAGCGGGACTTGAGCAGTTCTTC.

This chain connects TRBV9 to TRBJ2-5; TRBD2 agrees at 10 bases. The end of the DNA is better explained by TRBJ2-7, so the J call may be wrong. The CDR3 sequence is 15 residues long. The germline V gene encodes CDR1 SGDLS and CDR2 YYNGEE. For the CDR3, the DNA is TGTGCCAGCAGCCCGCCGGGACTAGCGAACTACGAGCAGTACTTC. The encoded protein is CASSPPGLANYEQYF.

CDR3 sequence: CASSPSMGNEQYF. The CDR3 nucleotides are TGTGCCAGCAGCCCGAGTATGGGGAATGAGCAGTACTTC. The chain joins TRBV9 to TRBJ2-5; D call uncertain. V was shortened by 4 bases and J by 11 bases, with 18 bases between the two germline ends. CDR3 size: 13 residues. Germline V gene sequence: CDR1 SGDLS, CDR2 YYNGEE.

This chain connects TRBV7-3 to TRBJ2-3, with D tentatively TRBD2 (7 bases). V gave up 5 bases and J gave up 4 bases, with 16 bases separating them. The CDR3 extends over 15 amino acids. Germline CDR1 reads SGHTA; CDR2 reads FQGTGA. This CDR3 is CASSPRRGGPDTQYF. The DNA for the CDR3 is TGTGCCAGCAGCCCCAGGCGCGGGGGCCCAGATACGCAGTATTTT.

As concerns this clonotype: A much larger clone is a single base away; this may be a read error. The J gene is TRBJ2-5, the V gene TRBV9; perhaps TRBD2 as D (6 bases). The J call is doubtful: the DNA matches TRBJ2-7 better. There are 16 residues in the CDR3. The germline gives CDR1 SGDLS, CDR2 YYNGEE. This chain's CDR3 is CASSVGGGAITCEQYF. The CDR3 bases are TGTGCCAGCAGCGTAGGTGGAGGGGCGATAACCTGCGAGCAGTACTTC.

V usage is TRBV6-5 and J usage is TRBJ2-7; D remains ambiguous. The germline gives CDR1 MNHEY, CDR2 SVGAGI. Trimming stripped 4 bases from V and 3 bases from J, with 13 bases between. This CDR3 is built from 14 residues. This chain's CDR3 is CASSFTGRIYEQYF. The CDR3 nucleotides are TGTGCCAGCAGTTTTACCGGACGGATCTACGAGCAGTACTTC.

This clonotype occurred many times. The chain links TRBV7-2 to TRBJ1-2, with unresolved D. The CDR3 has 13 amino acids. Germline V gene sequence: CDR1 SGHTA, CDR2 FQGNSA. The V gene lost 4 bases and the J gene lost 8 bases, with 14 bases spanning the gap. This chain's CDR3 is CASSSREGLGYTF. In DNA form, the CDR3 reads TGTGCCAGCAGCTCGCGAGAGGGCTTGGGCTACACCTTC.

This clonotype has just a few counts. The rearrangement joins TRBV29-1 to TRBJ2-7; TRBD1 might be the D (6 bases). V lost 5 bases, J lost 3 bases, and 8 bases lay in between. Germline V gives CDR1 SQVTM, CDR2 ANQGSEA. CDR3 length: 11 amino acids. This CDR3 is CSVRQVYEQYF. CDR3 sequence (DNA): TGCAGCGTTCGACAGGTCTACGAGCAGTACTTC.

This clonotype came up a few times. This sequence joins TRBV2 and TRBJ2-7; 9 nucleotides match TRBD2. Trimming removed 4 bases from V and 3 bases from J; junction bases left unmatched: 1. The CDR3 covers 13 residues. Germline V gives CDR1 SNHLY, CDR2 FYNNEI. CDR3 residues: CASSVAGVYEQYF. In DNA form, the CDR3 reads TGTGCCAGCAGTGTAGCGGGGGTCTACGAGCAGTACTTC.

CDR3 region: CASSRTSGRADEQYF. In nucleotides, the CDR3 is TGTGCCAGCAGCAGGACTAGCGGGAGGGCCGATGAGCAGTACTTC. This chain joins TRBV2 and TRBJ2-7; 15 bases fit TRBD2. The V gene end was trimmed by 6 bases and the J gene end by 7 bases; junction bases not matched to a gene: 7. The CDR3 runs 15 residues. The germline gives CDR1 SNHLY, CDR2 FYNNEI.

This clonotype was found a few times. The genes are TRBV29-1 and TRBJ2-7, with 8 bases matching TRBD2. Germline CDR1 is SQVTM and CDR2 is ANQGSEA. The CDR3 is made up of 11 amino acids. The junction had 4 bases not matched to a gene; V was cut back by 7 bases and J by 5 bases. The CDR3 region is CSAGLGDEQYF. The CDR3 DNA is TGCAGCGCGGGACTAGGGGACGAGCAGTACTTC.

The chain is built from TRBV29-1 and TRBJ2-5; TRBD2 is a possible D gene (6 bases). The CDR3 runs to 12 residues. Germline V gene data show CDR1 as SQVTM and CDR2 as ANQGSEA. In DNA form, the CDR3 reads TGCAGTGCGGGGCAGGTGTCCATGGAGCAGTACTTC. Translated: CSAGQVSMEQYF.

This clonotype was observed a handful of times. The junction departs from germline at one end; a sequencing error may be responsible. The chain has TRBV2 and TRBJ2-5; D might be TRBD2 (5 bases). The CDR3 totals 11 residues. Germline V gives CDR1 SNHLY, CDR2 FYNNEI. CDR3 sequence reads: CASREGGTQYF. CDR3 bases: TGTGCCAGCAGAGAAGGAGGGACCCAGTACTTC.

The chain employs TRBV10-1 and TRBJ2-1; D may be TRBD2 (5 bases). CDR1 is WNHNN, CDR2 SYGVQD, per germline (reference sequence). The CDR3 is 17 amino acids. With 4 bases removed from V and 0 bases from J, the gap between germline ends came to 16 bases. This CDR3 is CASSGPGLSSSYNEQFF. DNA of the CDR3: TGCGCCAGCAGTGGTCCGGGGTTATCTAGCTCCTACAATGAGCAGTTCTTC.

The V call is TRBV5-1, the J call TRBJ2-7; D gene unclear. Germline V gene sequence: CDR1 SGHRS, CDR2 YFSETQ. Deletions cut 0 bases from V and 0 bases from J, with 10 bases between. The CDR3 contains 15 residues. Here the CDR3 DNA reads TGCGCCAGCAGCTTGGGTCGGCAGAGCTCCTACGAGCAGTACTTC. Encoded protein: CASSLGRQSSYEQYF.

This clonotype has only one observation. The rearrangement links TRBV11-3 to TRBJ2-5; 7 bases align to TRBD2. Trimming at V came to 5 bases and at J to 11 bases, leaving 8 bases not matched to a gene. The CDR3 is made up of 12 amino acids. The germline V gene encodes CDR1 SGHNT and CDR2 YENEEA. Written as DNA, the CDR3 is TGTGCCAGCAGCCAGGGCCGGGAGGAGCAGTACTTC. Encoded protein: CASSQGREEQYF.

This clonotype was recorded a few times. The CDR3 region is CAISGGLISYEQYF. The CDR3 DNA sequence: TGTGCCATCAGTGGGGGACTGATCTCCTACGAGCAGTACTTC. This chain joins TRBV10-3 and TRBJ2-7; D is possibly TRBD2 (6 bases). Germline lookup yields CDR1 ENHRY and CDR2 SYGVKD. V was pared by 4 bases and J by 0 bases, with 10 bases between. CDR3 length: 14 residues.